This T cell receptor beta chain derives from a study of CD8 T cells in Susac syndrome. After extraction with the RNeasy kit, about 0.45 to 1 ug of the RNA was reverse transcribed using random hexamers. TCR beta CDR3 was amplified by immunoSEQ covering 54 Vbeta and 13 Jbeta. TCRdb redid the calling of the immunoSEQ multiplex PCR reads with MiXCR, one entry per CDR3 protein. The table records 180,000 or so distinct CDR3 sequences, nearly 97% of them present only once. Germline CDR1 LGHNA, CDR2 YNFKEQ. Trimming at V came to 4 bases and at J to 4 bases, leaving 5 bases not matched to a gene. The CDR3 runs 15 residues.

Sequencing was performed on CD4+ T cells from PBMCs. V is TRBV4-2 and J is TRBJ1-5; 9 bases align to TRBD1. The receptor's source is a human donor with multiple sclerosis. The CDR3 nucleotides read TGTGCCAGCAGCCCGACAGGGGGGATAAATCAGCCCCAGCATTTT. This codes for CASSPTGGINQPQHF.